The 26 T cell receptor beta chains presented below share a single source sample, sequenced in a study of control samples from healthy donors and cancer patients. Clones were read by immunoSEQ multiplex PCR, and TCRdb kept only the in-frame ones, dropping some. The sample comprises tens of thousands of clones, roughly 87% of which are singletons, and 3% to 4% rests with the top ten. The sequencing input was blood. These receptors all stem from a woman in her 50s in good health.

This clone appeared once. The V and J genes are TRBV28 and TRBJ1-2; D gene unclear. Germline CDR1 reads MDHEN; CDR2 reads SYDVKM. With 1 base removed from V and 0 bases from J, the gap between germline ends came to 9 bases. This CDR3 is built from 15 residues. The CDR3 sequence is CASSLSQPTNYGYTF. The CDR3 nucleotides read TGTGCCAGCAGTTTATCCCAACCAACTAACTATGGCTACACCTTC.

The rearrangement joins TRBV12-3 or TRBV12-4 to TRBJ1-2; D gene unclear. This CDR3 comprises 13 residues. V was cut by 3 bases and J by 2 bases, with 7 bases left in between. The CDR3: CASSFLRNYGYTF. The CDR3 DNA is TGTGCCAGCAGTTTTTTAAGGAACTATGGCTACACCTTC.

J is TRBJ2-1 and V is TRBV19; 14 bases line up with TRBD2. From germline, CDR1 is LNHDA and CDR2 SQIVND (reference sequence). CDR3 length: 15 residues. With 6 bases clipped from V and 10 bases from J, the junction kept 8 bases outside the gene matches. Written as DNA, the CDR3 is TGTGCCAGTAGCCTTGGGACTAGCGGGAGTCGAGAGCAGTTCTTC. Amino acid sequence: CASSLGTSGSREQFF.

The genes are TRBV4-1 and TRBJ1-4, with TRBD1 matching 9 bases. Per the germline V gene, CDR1 is MGHRA and CDR2 is YSYEKL. Unmatched junction bases numbered 7, after V lost 3 bases and J lost 8 bases. The CDR3 sequence is 15 residues long. This CDR3 reads CASSQEGQGKEKLFF. The CDR3 bases are TGCGCCAGCAGCCAGGAGGGACAGGGTAAAGAAAAACTGTTTTTT.

The J gene is TRBJ1-5, the V gene TRBV7-2; D perhaps matches TRBD1 (5 bases). Germline lookup yields CDR1 SGHTA and CDR2 FQGNSA. V was trimmed by 5 bases and J by 4 bases, leaving 9 bases between them. The CDR3 totals 13 residues. CDR3 protein: CASSPQGNQPQHF. The CDR3 nucleotides are TGTGCCAGCAGCCCCCAGGGAAATCAGCCCCAGCATTTT.

V usage is TRBV5-4 and J usage is TRBJ2-7; possibly TRBD2 for D (6 bases). V dropped 4 bases and J dropped 0 bases, with 11 bases sitting between them. CDR3 length equals 14 residues. The germline CDR1 and CDR2 sequences are SGHNT and YYREEE (reference sequence). The CDR3 sequence: CASSVPGLSYEQYF. The CDR3 nucleotides are TGTGCCAGCAGCGTTCCGGGACTCTCCTACGAGCAGTACTTC.

The rearrangement links TRBV4-1 to TRBJ2-6, with 11 bases aligning to TRBD1. V shed 4 bases, J shed 2 bases, and the junction held 1 base outside the gene matches. Looked up from germline, CDR1 is MGHRA and CDR2 is YSYEKL. This CDR3 spans 16 amino acids. The CDR3, as DNA: TGCGCCAGCAGCCGGGACAGGGGGACTGGGGCCAACGTCCTGACTTTC. This gives the protein CASSRDRGTGANVLTF.

The CDR3 DNA follows: TGTGCCAGCAGTCACGGGACAGGGGGCCGAAACGAGCAGTACTTC. This codes for CASSHGTGGRNEQYF. The V and J genes are TRBV27 and TRBJ2-7; 12 bases agree with TRBD1. The CDR3 has 15 residues. CDR1 is MNHEY, CDR2 SMNVEV, per germline (reference sequence). J was trimmed by 5 bases and V by 5 bases; bases with no gene match: 7.

CDR3 in DNA: TGTGCCAGCAGCCAAGAGAGGGGAGCCTACGAGCAGTACTTC. This codes for CASSQERGAYEQYF. The V gene is TRBV4-2, the J gene TRBJ2-7; D possibly uses TRBD1 or TRBD2 (5 bases each). There are 14 residues in the CDR3. The V gene lost 0 bases and the J gene lost 2 bases, with 8 bases spanning the gap. Germline-derived CDR1 and CDR2 are LGHNA and YNFKEQ.

The chain links TRBV6-5 to TRBJ2-7; 9 bases match TRBD2. Germline V CDR1 and CDR2: MNHEY, SVGAGI. V gave up 0 bases and J gave up 4 bases; unmatched junction bases: 4. This CDR3 contains 15 residues. CDR3 nucleotides: TGTGCCAGCAGTTACTCGGTGACTAGCGGATACGAGCAGTACTTC. Protein: CASSYSVTSGYEQYF.

This clone was seen just once. This CDR3 reads CASSLSGSSGNTIYF. CDR3 bases: TGTGCCAGCAGCTTGTCGGGGAGCTCTGGAAACACCATATATTTT. The chain is built from TRBV5-5 and TRBJ1-3; D is undetermined. Trimming cost V 1 base and J 0 bases, with 8 bases left between them. Germline CDR1 SGHKS, CDR2 YYEKEE (reference sequence). This CDR3 region has 15 residues.

The genes are TRBV2 and TRBJ2-7; 7 nucleotides align to TRBD2. Per germline, CDR1 SNHLY and CDR2 FYNNEI. The CDR3 consists of 15 residues. V was clipped by 3 bases and J by 2 bases; unmatched bases: 7. This CDR3 reads CASSDRRENTYEQYF. Here the CDR3 DNA reads TGTGCCAGCAGTGATAGGCGGGAGAATACCTACGAGCAGTACTTC.

This chain joins TRBV28 and TRBJ2-5, with TRBD2 identical over 13 bases. Germline-derived CDR1 and CDR2 are MDHEN and SYDVKM. The J segment lost 4 bases and the V segment lost 3 bases, leaving 8 bases of the junction unmatched. The CDR3 has 17 amino acids. CDR3 bases: TGTGCCAGCAGTTTCCCCGGACTAGCGGGAGCGGGAGAGACCCAGTACTTC. Its translation is CASSFPGLAGAGETQYF.

This chain joins TRBV11-3 and TRBJ2-1, with 9 nucleotides matching TRBD1. Trimming at V came to 4 bases and at J to 7 bases, leaving 5 bases not matched to a gene. The CDR3 runs 14 residues. Germline V gives CDR1 SGHNT, CDR2 YENEEA. CDR3 bases: TGTGCCAGCAGCTCCGGGACAGGGAAGAATGAGCAGTTCTTC. Its protein is CASSSGTGKNEQFF.

The rearrangement uses TRBV19 and TRBJ2-1; TRBD2 agrees at 7 bases. This CDR3 is built from 12 residues. V lost 6 bases and J lost 9; bases outside the gene matches: 5. Germline CDR1 is LNHDA and CDR2 is SQIVND (reference sequence). CDR3 nucleotides: TGTGCCAGTAGGAGACTAGCCGGTGAGCAGTTCTTC. Translation: CASRRLAGEQFF.

The chain combines TRBV28 with TRBJ1-4; 10 nucleotides line up with TRBD1. Trimming removed 5 bases from V and 8 bases from J; junction bases left unmatched: 5. The CDR3 has 14 amino acids. Germline V lookup: CDR1 MDHEN, CDR2 SYDVKM. The CDR3 nucleotides read TGTGCCAGCAGTCGGGACAGGGGAGGGGAAAAACTGTTTTTT. This encodes CASSRDRGGEKLFF.

This chain uses TRBV18 with TRBJ2-7; D not certain. V was shortened by 2 bases and J by 6 bases, with 8 bases between the two germline ends. Germline V lookup: CDR1 KGHSH, CDR2 LQKENI. The CDR3 extends over 12 amino acids. The DNA of the CDR3 is TGTGCCAGCTCACCAACCTACTCCGAGCAGTACTTC. Translating gives CASSPTYSEQYF.

V and J are TRBV28 and TRBJ2-7, with unresolved D. The germline V gene has CDR1 MDHEN and CDR2 SYDVKM. This CDR3 has 12 amino acids. With 8 bases removed from V and 0 bases from J, the gap between germline ends came to 8 bases. For the CDR3, the DNA is TGTGCCAGCGGCGCATACTCCTACGAGCAGTACTTC. The encoded protein is CASGAYSYEQYF.

This chain connects TRBV5-4 to TRBJ2-5; TRBD1 aligns across 10 bases. V was pared by 4 bases and J by 5 bases, with 8 bases of the junction left unmatched. Germline-derived CDR1 and CDR2 are SGHNT and YYREEE (reference sequence). CDR3 length: 15 residues. The CDR3 is CASSPGTGAWETQYF. The CDR3 region has the DNA TGTGCCAGCAGCCCAGGGACAGGGGCGTGGGAGACCCAGTACTTC. The full variable domain, in which reference TRBV5-4 and TRBJ2-5 provide the parts outside the CDR3, is ETGVTQSPTHLIKTRGQQVTLRCSSQSGHNTVSWYQQALGQGPQFIFQYYREEENGRGNFPPRFSGLQFPNYSSELNVNALELDDSALYLCASSPGTGAWETQYFGPGTRLLVL.

This sequence joins TRBV18 and TRBJ1-2; D is uncertain. This CDR3 has 14 amino acids. With 3 bases removed from V and 5 bases from J, the gap between germline ends came to 13 bases. Germline lookup yields CDR1 KGHSH and CDR2 LQKENI. The CDR3 is CASSPPDGRYGYTF. For the CDR3, the DNA is TGTGCCAGCTCACCTCCGGACGGTCGGTATGGCTACACCTTC.

Concerning this clone: The sample has other DNA sequences that encode this CDR3 too. CDR3 residues: CASRAGTGNEKLFF. In DNA, the CDR3 is TGCGCCAGCAGGGCTGGGACAGGGAATGAAAAACTGTTTTTT. The V and J genes are TRBV5-1 and TRBJ1-4, with 9 bases lining up with TRBD1. Germline lookup yields CDR1 SGHRS and CDR2 YFSETQ. Trimming took 5 bases from V and 5 from J; bases not matched to a gene: 4. The CDR3 is 14 residues long.

The genes are TRBV20-1 and TRBJ1-1; no reliable D call. The CDR3 has 11 residues. Germline CDR1 DFQATT, CDR2 SNEGSKA (reference sequence). With 6 bases removed from V and 3 bases from J, the gap between germline ends came to 8 bases. The CDR3 bases are TGCAGTGCGGAAGATTACACTGAAGCTTTCTTT. Translation: CSAEDYTEAFF.

The CDR3 nucleotides read TGTGCCAGCAGTTTAAAGGGACAGAACACTGAAGCTTTCTTT. It specifies CASSLKGQNTEAFF. The rearrangement uses TRBV6-6 and TRBJ1-1; possible D gene TRBD1, 6 bases. The CDR3 consists of 14 residues. V gave up 4 bases and J gave up 1 base, with 10 bases separating them. Per germline, CDR1 MNHNY and CDR2 SVGAGI (reference sequence).

This chain links TRBV12-3 or TRBV12-4 with TRBJ1-5, with D maybe TRBD1 (6 bases). V lost 7 bases, J lost 11 bases, and 15 bases lay in between. CDR3 length: 12 amino acids. The CDR3 reads CASTSGGRAQHF. The CDR3 nucleotides read TGTGCCAGCACCTCCGGGGGGCGCGCCCAGCATTTT.

J is TRBJ2-1 and V is TRBV3-1 (or the pseudogene TRBV3-2); no clear D. Trimming cost V 7 bases and J 5 bases, with 9 bases left between them. CDR3 length: 12 amino acids. Germline V gene data show CDR1 as LGHDT and CDR2 as YNNKEL (reference sequence). The CDR3: CASISYHNEQFF. DNA for the CDR3: TGTGCCAGCATAAGTTACCACAATGAGCAGTTCTTC.

This chain uses TRBV27 with TRBJ1-2; perhaps TRBD1 as D (6 bases). This CDR3 spans 14 amino acids. V was clipped by 6 bases and J by 7 bases, with 18 bases between them. Germline values: CDR1 MNHEY, CDR2 SMNVEV (reference sequence). The CDR3 bases are TGTGCCAGCAGCTTGTCGGTTCAGGGGAGTGGCTACACCTTC. Translating gives CASSLSVQGSGYTF.